This is a list of T cell receptor beta chains from one sample in a study of blood T cell repertoires in COVID-19. Assay used: immunoSEQ multiplex PCR; TCRdb lists only in-frame clones, some missing. The table records more than 300,000 clones, 88% of them present only once. The specimen was peripheral blood. These receptors came from a woman in her sixties or seventies with COVID-19, enrolled during active disease. Both conserved end residues are part of each CDR3. The D gene is left open where the match is weak. For some rows the clone size is stated as once, few or many, or as a class when expanded; others skip it.

d_gene	abundance	j_gene	v_gene	len	CDR3aa	CDR3nt
TRBD1	few	TRBJ1-2	TRBV7-8	13	CASSLDRAFGYTF	TGTGCCAGCAGCCTCGACAGGGCTTTCGGCTACACCTTC
NA	once	TRBJ1-2	TRBV5-1	17	CASSLLGTLTSNYGYTF	TGCGCCAGCAGCTTGTTGGGGACTTTGACATCTAACTATGGCTACACCTTC
TRBD1	NA	TRBJ1-3	TRBV18	13	CASSEGQGFTIYF	TGTGCCAGCTCAGAAGGACAGGGCTTCACCATATATTTT
NA	NA	TRBJ1-2	TRBV9	13	CASSVSTGDGYTF	TGTGCCAGCAGCGTCTCGACGGGGGATGGCTACACCTTC
TRBD1	NA	TRBJ1-2	TRBV20-1	11	CSAWDRGGYTF	TGCAGTGCTTGGGACAGGGGCGGCTACACCTTC
TRBD1	NA	TRBJ1-1	TRBV5-8	15	CASSLGQGLNTEAFF	TGTGCCAGCAGCTTGGGACAGGGTTTGAACACTGAAGCTTTCTTT
TRBD1	NA	TRBJ1-6	TRBV4-3	17	CASSLLYQGTANSPLHF	TGCGCCAGCAGCCTCCTATACCAGGGGACAGCGAATTCACCCCTCCACTTT
NA	NA	TRBJ1-1	TRBV14	13	CASTANRNTEAFF	TGTGCCAGCACCGCCAACAGGAACACTGAAGCTTTCTTT
NA	NA	TRBJ1-2	TRBV28	14	CASSPSLRGKGYTF	TGTGCCAGCAGTCCTTCCTTGCGGGGAAAGGGCTACACCTTC
TRBD1	few	TRBJ1-3	TRBV7-2	17	CASSLRGPTGDGNTIYF	TGTGCCAGCAGCTTAAGGGGTCCGACAGGGGATGGAAACACCATATATTTT
NA	NA	TRBJ1-1	TRBV10-3	14	CAISVEGGNTEAFF	TGTGCCATCAGTGTGGAGGGCGGAAACACTGAAGCTTTCTTT
NA	NA	TRBJ2-3	TRBV5-1	14	CASSLGQITDTQYF	TGCGCCAGCAGCTTGGGACAGATCACAGATACGCAGTATTTT
NA	many	TRBJ1-6	TRBV7-2	16	CASSLERSLGSSPLHF	TGTGCCAGCAGCTTGGAGAGAAGCCTCGGTAGTTCACCCCTCCACTTT
NA	NA	TRBJ1-1	TRBV2	12	CASSGGSPLAFF	TGTGCCAGCAGTGGGGGCAGCCCCTTGGCTTTCTTT
NA	NA	TRBJ2-4	TRBV6-1	15	CASSETDLAKNIQYF	TGTGCCAGCAGTGAAACAGATCTAGCCAAAAACATTCAGTACTTC
NA	NA	TRBJ2-3	TRBV24-1	15	CATSDWESSTDTQYF	TGTGCCACCAGTGATTGGGAGAGTAGCACAGATACGCAGTATTTT
TRBD2	NA	TRBJ2-5	TRBV7-2	14	CASSFGGGKETQYF	TGTGCCAGCAGCTTCGGCGGGGGGAAAGAGACCCAGTACTTC
TRBD1	NA	TRBJ2-3	TRBV19	17	CASSSQNRTGGTDTQYF	TGTGCCAGTAGTAGCCAAAATCGGACAGGGGGCACAGATACGCAGTATTTT
NA	NA	TRBJ2-7	TRBV29-1	15	CSVEKLAGSLGEQYF	TGCAGCGTTGAAAAGCTGGCGGGATCTCTCGGCGAGCAGTACTTC
NA	NA	TRBJ1-2	TRBV18	16	CASSSSQPGDGYGYTF	TGTGCCAGCTCCTCGTCGCAGCCGGGGGATGGCTATGGCTACACCTTC
NA	NA	TRBJ1-3	TRBV18	16	CASSPNADSSGNTIYF	TGTGCCAGCTCACCTAACGCAGACAGCTCTGGAAACACCATATATTTT
TRBD2	NA	TRBJ2-1	TRBV19	18	CASSIVPGLAGGNNEQFF	TGTGCCAGTAGTATAGTGCCGGGACTAGCGGGGGGGAACAATGAGCAGTTCTTC
NA	NA	TRBJ1-6	TRBV7-2	15	CASSSAGGTISPLHF	TGTGCCAGCAGCTCCGCGGGGGGTACGATTTCACCCCTCCACTTT
NA	NA	TRBJ2-1	TRBV19	14	CASSPFSSYNEQFF	TGTGCCAGTAGCCCCTTTAGCTCCTACAATGAGCAGTTCTTC
NA	NA	TRBJ1-3	TRBV10-2	15	CASAQTGDSGNTIYF	TGCGCCAGCGCCCAAACAGGAGACTCTGGAAACACCATATATTTT
NA	NA	TRBJ1-3	TRBV11-1	14	CASAWTVSGNTIYF	TGTGCCAGCGCTTGGACAGTCTCTGGAAACACCATATATTTT
TRBD1	NA	TRBJ1-2	TRBV27	13	CASSPTGNYGYTF	TGTGCCAGCAGCCCGACAGGGAATTATGGCTACACCTTC
TRBD1	NA	TRBJ1-5	TRBV2	15	CASSDKDRVNQPQHF	TGTGCCAGCAGTGATAAGGACAGGGTCAATCAGCCCCAGCATTTT
TRBD1	NA	TRBJ1-5	TRBV5-6	14	CASSQTGLDQPQHF	TGTGCCAGCAGCCAGACAGGGTTGGATCAGCCCCAGCATTTT
TRBD1	NA	TRBJ1-2	TRBV2	15	CASCERGQGWGGYTF	TGTGCCAGCTGTGAACGGGGACAGGGGTGGGGTGGCTACACCTTC
TRBD1	once	TRBJ1-4	TRBV5-1	16	CASSARQGSLAEKLFF	TGCGCCAGCAGCGCCCGACAGGGAAGTTTGGCAGAAAAACTGTTTTTT
NA	NA	TRBJ2-2	TRBV10-1	13	CASRDSGTGELFF	TGCGCCAGCAGGGACAGTGGAACCGGGGAGCTGTTTTTT
NA	NA	TRBJ1-4	TRBV28	16	CASSSRGTATNEKLFF	TGTGCCAGCAGTTCCAGGGGAACTGCAACTAATGAAAAACTGTTTTTT
TRBD2	NA	TRBJ2-3	TRBV4-1	16	CASSSLAGGITDTQYF	TGCGCCAGCAGCTCACTAGCGGGGGGTATTACAGATACGCAGTATTTT
TRBD1	once	TRBJ2-5	TRBV5-6	16	CASSLGGTGFEETQYF	TGTGCCAGCAGCTTGGGCGGGACAGGGTTTGAAGAGACCCAGTACTTC
TRBD1	NA	TRBJ1-4	TRBV28	17	CASSSDRDRVVGEKLFF	TGTGCCAGCAGTTCTGACCGGGACAGGGTAGTCGGTGAAAAACTGTTTTTT
TRBD2	NA	TRBJ2-3	TRBV19	16	CASRRLAGGPQDTQYF	TGTGCCAGTAGAAGACTAGCGGGGGGGCCGCAAGATACGCAGTATTTT
NA	once	TRBJ1-1	TRBV5-5	12	CASSNLGAEAFF	TGTGCCAGCAGTAACCTCGGAGCTGAAGCTTTCTTT
TRBD2	NA	TRBJ2-3	TRBV19	17	CASSAGVGLARTDTQYF	TGTGCCAGTAGCGCCGGGGTGGGACTAGCCCGCACAGATACGCAGTATTTT
NA	NA	TRBJ2-1	TRBV7-3	13	CASSLSFADEQFF	TGTGCCAGCAGCTTAAGCTTTGCGGATGAGCAGTTCTTC
NA	NA	TRBJ1-5	TRBV19	16	CASSIEAGLSNQPQHF	TGTGCCAGTAGTATAGAGGCAGGACTTAGCAATCAGCCCCAGCATTTT
TRBD1	NA	TRBJ1-6	TRBV19	16	CASSQTLGQGISPLHF	TGTGCCAGTAGCCAGACCTTAGGACAGGGAATTTCACCCCTCCACTTT
TRBD2	NA	TRBJ2-1	TRBV5-4	14	CASRFSGGAYEQFF	TGTGCCAGCAGATTTAGCGGGGGGGCTTATGAGCAGTTCTTC
NA	NA	TRBJ2-5	TRBV24-1	14	CATSDFGGEETQYF	TGTGCCACCAGTGATTTTGGCGGGGAAGAGACCCAGTACTTC
NA	NA	TRBJ1-6	TRBV30	11	CAWRRSSPLHF	TGTGCCTGGAGGAGGAGTTCACCCCTCCACTTT
NA	NA	TRBJ2-1	TRBV29-1	9	CSVSNEQFF	TGCAGCGTCTCCAATGAGCAGTTCTTC
NA	NA	TRBJ2-4	TRBV19	16	CASSIPDSVAKNIQYF	TGTGCCAGTAGTATCCCGGACAGTGTAGCCAAAAACATTCAGTACTTC
NA	NA	TRBJ2-1	TRBV5-6	16	CASSLDLPRGAAEQFF	TGTGCCAGCAGCTTGGACCTCCCCCGGGGGGCGGCTGAGCAGTTCTTC
NA	NA	TRBJ1-2	TRBV27	16	CASSLSGQGKGYGYTF	TGTGCCAGCAGTTTATCGGGGCAGGGAAAGGGCTATGGCTACACCTTC
TRBD2	once	TRBJ2-7	TRBV5-1	15	CASSTSGGQTYEQYF	TGCGCCAGCAGTACTAGCGGGGGCCAGACCTACGAGCAGTACTTC
NA	NA	TRBJ1-2	TRBV6-5	13	CASSYGLGRRATF	TGTGCCAGCAGTTACGGTTTAGGGAGGAGGGCCACCTTC
NA	NA	TRBJ1-2	TRBV2	14	CAIPTRGRNYGYTF	TGTGCCATCCCAACAAGGGGTCGGAACTATGGCTACACCTTC
TRBD2	NA	TRBJ2-1	TRBV5-5	15	CASSLGLAGFNEQFF	TGTGCCAGCAGCTTGGGACTAGCGGGGTTCAATGAGCAGTTCTTC
NA	NA	TRBJ1-1	TRBV29-1	12	CSGRTMNTEAFF	TGCAGCGGTAGAACCATGAACACTGAAGCTTTCTTT